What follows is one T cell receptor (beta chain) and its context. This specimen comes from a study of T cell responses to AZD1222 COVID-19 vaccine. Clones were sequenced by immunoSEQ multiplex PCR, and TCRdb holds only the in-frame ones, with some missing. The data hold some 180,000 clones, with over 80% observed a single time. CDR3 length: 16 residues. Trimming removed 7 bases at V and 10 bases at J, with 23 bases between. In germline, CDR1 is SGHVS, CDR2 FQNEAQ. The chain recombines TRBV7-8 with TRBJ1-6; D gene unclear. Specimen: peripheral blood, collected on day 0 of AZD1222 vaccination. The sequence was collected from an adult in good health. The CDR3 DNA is TGTGCCAGCACTAACAGCTTACAGTTAGTTGGCTCACCCCTCCACTTT. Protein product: CASTNSLQLVGSPLHF.